This T cell receptor beta chain comes out of a study of cytomegalovirus exposure and HLA in healthy donors. Study-level points and caveats: According to reports, the classifier identified cytomegalovirus status with high specificity and sensitivity. Cytomegalovirus association was assigned to about 150 TCR beta chains. It was found in a later analysis that first-cohort TCR clusters tended to co-occur in the 100 to 150 validation repertoires. Generally TCR sequences proved uncommon, though certain public TCRs appeared in numerous donors.

Notes on this clone: Its antigen is as yet unknown.

Profiled with immunoSEQ multiplex PCR; TCRdb holds only in-frame clones, not every one. The table shows 150,000 to 200,000 clones, with roughly 77% occurring only once. The sequenced sample consisted of PBMCs. The TCR originated in a woman in her twenties or thirties in good health and CMV-seronegative.

CDR3 residues: CASSYRGGVAFF. The CDR3 coding sequence is TGTGCCAGCAGTTATAGAGGGGGCGTAGCTTTCTTT. The rearrangement joins TRBV6-5 to TRBJ1-1; 7 bases map to TRBD1. The CDR3 extends over 12 amino acids. Germline V CDR1 and CDR2: MNHEY, SVGAGI. V dropped 3 bases and J dropped 10; count of bases not matched to a gene: 5.